A selection of T cell receptor beta chains follows, all from one sample in a study of T cell responses to AZD1222 COVID-19 vaccine. Libraries were prepared by immunoSEQ multiplex PCR; TCRdb keeps only in-frame clonotypes and omits some of them. The sample consists of roughly 150,000 clones, approximately 95% of them appearing once. The sample here was peripheral blood, taken 28 days after the second AZD1222 dose. These receptors were taken from an adult who received the AZD1222 COVID-19 vaccine. Both conserved end residues are part of each CDR3. D genes are given only for firm matches. Size values are once, few and many counts, or a class for expanded clones, and some rows have none.

clone_size j_call d_call v_call cdr3_nt cdr3_aa
- TRBJ1-6 - TRBV10-3 TGTGCCATCAGGGAGGGGAGCTATAATTCACCCCTCCACTTT CAIREGSYNSPLHF
few TRBJ1-6 TRBD1 TRBV5-1 TGCGCCAGCAGTACAGGGGGTTATTCACCCCTCCACTTT CASSTGGYSPLHF
- TRBJ2-1 - TRBV7-3 TGTGCCAGCAGCTCGTCACAGGGAACCGAGCAGTTCTTC CASSSSQGTEQFF
- TRBJ1-2 - TRBV6-5 TGTGCCAGCAGCCCCTCCATTCGAGCTAACTATGGCTACACCTTC CASSPSIRANYGYTF
- TRBJ1-6 - TRBV3-1/TRBV3-2 TGTGCCAGCAGCCAAGTGACAGCCAATAATTCACCCCTCCACTTT CASSQVTANNSPLHF
few TRBJ2-1 TRBD1 TRBV7-2 TGTGCCAGCAGCTTAGGGGGGACAGTCAATGAGCAGTTCTTC CASSLGGTVNEQFF
- TRBJ1-2 - TRBV6-5 TGTGCCAGCAGACCGACAGGAACCTATGGCTACACCTTC CASRPTGTYGYTF
- TRBJ1-4 - TRBV14 TGTGCCAGCAGCCAAGGTGCCAGGAGTGAAAAACTGTTTTTT CASSQGARSEKLFF
once TRBJ2-2 - TRBV29-1 TGCAGCGTTCTTGACAGATACACCGGGGAGCTGTTTTTT CSVLDRYTGELFF
- TRBJ2-2 TRBD2 TRBV3-1/TRBV3-2 TGTGCCAGCAGCCACCGACCACTAGCGGAGAACACCGGGGAGCTGTTTTTT CASSHRPLAENTGELFF
- TRBJ2-6 TRBD1 TRBV2 TGTGCCAGCAGTGAGGGGGACAGGGTTCTCTCTGGGGCCAACGTCCTGACTTTC CASSEGDRVLSGANVLTF
- TRBJ1-2 - TRBV19 TGTGCCAGTAGTCCCGACAGGACCTATGGCTACACCTTC CASSPDRTYGYTF
once TRBJ1-2 TRBD1 TRBV15 TGTGCCACCAGCAGAGTAGTCACAGGGGGTTACGGCTACACCTTC CATSRVVTGGYGYTF
- TRBJ1-2 - TRBV10-3 TGTGCCATCAGTGAGACAATTCCAAACTATGGCTACACCTTC CAISETIPNYGYTF
- TRBJ2-1 TRBD2 TRBV5-4 TGTGCCAGCACCTCTAGCGGGGGGTCCTACAATGAGCAGTTCTTC CASTSSGGSYNEQFF
- TRBJ1-6 - TRBV12-3/TRBV12-4 TGTGCCAGCAGTTGGGGCGGGGATCCCCTCCACTTT CASSWGGDPLHF
once TRBJ1-1 - TRBV4-3 TGCGCCAGCAGCCAAGCGCGGGGTCCGAACACTGAAGCTTTCTTT CASSQARGPNTEAFF
- TRBJ2-3 TRBD2 TRBV19 TGTGCCAGTAGACATATAGCGGGTGATACGCAGTATTTT CASRHIAGDTQYF
- TRBJ1-5 - TRBV23-1 TGCGCCAGCAGTCTTTCTCGAGCCTGGGCCCAGCCCCAGCATTTT CASSLSRAWAQPQHF
- TRBJ2-3 - TRBV29-1 TGCAGCGTTGAAGATTCCCAGGGTAACACAGATACGCAGTATTTT CSVEDSQGNTDTQYF
- TRBJ1-2 - TRBV3-1/TRBV3-2 TGTGCCAGCAGCCCCAAGGGGTTCCACTATGGCTACACCTTC CASSPKGFHYGYTF
once TRBJ1-6 - TRBV7-3 TGTGCCAGCAGCTTCGAGGGGGGGTCAGTTAAGAAGGCACCCCTCCACTTT CASSFEGGSVKKAPLHF
- TRBJ2-7 TRBD1 TRBV20-1 TGCAGTGCTAGTGGGGACAGGGTTTCGTACGAGCAGTACTTC CSASGDRVSYEQYF
- TRBJ1-1 - TRBV11-1 TGTGCCAGCAGCTTAGACAGGGTTACTGAAGCTTTCTTT CASSLDRVTEAFF
once TRBJ1-2 - TRBV5-4 TGTGCCAGCAGCTTAGACAGGACCTATGGCTACACCTTC CASSLDRTYGYTF
- TRBJ1-5 - TRBV7-2 TGTGCCAGCAGCTTAGTAGCAGGGATGTGGACGCCCCAGCATTTT CASSLVAGMWTPQHF
few TRBJ2-1 - TRBV19 TGTGCCAGTAGTATAGGGTCCGGTCCCCCCAATGAGCAGTTCTTC CASSIGSGPPNEQFF
once TRBJ2-1 TRBD2 TRBV19 TGTGCCAGTAGTATAGCGGGGGGACGTTACTCCTACAATGAGCAGTTCTTC CASSIAGGRYSYNEQFF
- TRBJ2-4 TRBD2 TRBV11-3 TGTGCCAGCAGCTTAGGCGGGGGATGGGAAAACATTCAGTACTTC CASSLGGGWENIQYF
- TRBJ2-3 TRBD2 TRBV3-1/TRBV3-2 TGTGCCAGCAGCCAACTAGCGGGGGGGCAAGATACGCAGTATTTT CASSQLAGGQDTQYF
few TRBJ1-6 - TRBV7-2 TGTGCCAGCAGCTTAGGGACAATGTATAATTCACCCCTCCACTTT CASSLGTMYNSPLHF
- TRBJ2-7 TRBD1 TRBV28 TGTGCCAGCAGCACCCCCGGGACAGGGAACCACGAGCAGTACTTC CASSTPGTGNHEQYF
- TRBJ2-2 - TRBV27 TGTGCCAGCAGTGGCTCACTTCGCGGGGAGCTGTTTTTT CASSGSLRGELFF
- TRBJ1-6 - TRBV19 TGTGCCAGTAGTATCCCGGGACTACTAAATTCACCCCTCCACTTT CASSIPGLLNSPLHF
- TRBJ1-2 - TRBV19 TGTGCCAGTATGGCCCCGCGGGGGCTCGGGGGCTATGGCTACACCTTC CASMAPRGLGGYGYTF
- TRBJ2-1 - TRBV19 TGTGCCAGTTCCCAGGGCAGAGAGAGCAATGAGCAGTTCTTC CASSQGRESNEQFF
- TRBJ1-2 - TRBV3-1/TRBV3-2 TGTGCCAGCAGCCAGAGCAGACAGTTGCCTAACTATGGCTACACCTTC CASSQSRQLPNYGYTF
- TRBJ1-5 - TRBV19 TGTGCCAGTAGTAGAGGGGGATCTCAGCCCCAGCATTTT CASSRGGSQPQHF
- TRBJ2-3 - TRBV6-5 TGTGCCAGCAGTTACTCTTACAGGATCACAGATACGCAGTATTTT CASSYSYRITDTQYF
- TRBJ1-3 TRBD1 TRBV3-1/TRBV3-2 TGTGCCAGCAGTCAAGGGACAGGGGGCTCTGGAAACACCATATATTTT CASSQGTGGSGNTIYF
- TRBJ1-5 - TRBV6-1 TGTGCCAGCAGTGGCCCCCGCCGAGGGACCCTGTATAGCAATCAGCCCCAGCATTTT CASSGPRRGTLYSNQPQHF
- TRBJ1-1 TRBD1 TRBV29-1 TGCAGCGTTAAAAACAGGGGCACTGAAGCTTTCTTT CSVKNRGTEAFF
- TRBJ1-4 - TRBV7-9 TGTGCCAGCAGCCCCGGCCGGGGGGCGAACGAAAAACTGTTTTTT CASSPGRGANEKLFF
- TRBJ1-1 - TRBV4-1 TGCGCCAGCAGCCTCGCAGGTTACACTGAAGCTTTCTTT CASSLAGYTEAFF
- TRBJ1-2 TRBD1 TRBV6-6 TGTGCCAGCAGAGGGACAGGGAACCGCGGCTACACCTTC CASRGTGNRGYTF
- TRBJ1-2 TRBD1 TRBV28 TGTGCCAGCAGTTTATACCGACAGGGGGTTGGCTACACCTTC CASSLYRQGVGYTF
- TRBJ2-7 - TRBV18 TGTGCCAGCTCACTTTCGCCCAACTACGAGCAGTACTTC CASSLSPNYEQYF
once TRBJ1-1 - TRBV7-9 TGTGCCAGCAGCTTAGCTTTAGGGACCAAGGCCACTGAAGCTTTCTTT CASSLALGTKATEAFF
- TRBJ1-2 - TRBV19 TGTGCCAGTAGTATAAGCCCTACCCGCTACAACTATGGCTACACCTTC CASSISPTRYNYGYTF
- TRBJ2-7 TRBD1 TRBV29-1 TGCAGCGTTGGGTTTTTGGGACAGGGATCCGAGCAGTACTTC CSVGFLGQGSEQYF
- TRBJ2-7 - TRBV5-5 TGTGCCAGCACCCCTGGGCCCTCAGCCTCCTACGAGCAGTACTTC CASTPGPSASYEQYF
- TRBJ2-7 - TRBV29-1 TGCAGCGTTGAAGATTCTTCCCCCGAGCAGTACTTC CSVEDSSPEQYF
- TRBJ1-2 TRBD1 TRBV3-1/TRBV3-2 TGTGCCAGCAGCCAAGGACAGGGGAGAAACTATGGCTACACCTTC CASSQGQGRNYGYTF